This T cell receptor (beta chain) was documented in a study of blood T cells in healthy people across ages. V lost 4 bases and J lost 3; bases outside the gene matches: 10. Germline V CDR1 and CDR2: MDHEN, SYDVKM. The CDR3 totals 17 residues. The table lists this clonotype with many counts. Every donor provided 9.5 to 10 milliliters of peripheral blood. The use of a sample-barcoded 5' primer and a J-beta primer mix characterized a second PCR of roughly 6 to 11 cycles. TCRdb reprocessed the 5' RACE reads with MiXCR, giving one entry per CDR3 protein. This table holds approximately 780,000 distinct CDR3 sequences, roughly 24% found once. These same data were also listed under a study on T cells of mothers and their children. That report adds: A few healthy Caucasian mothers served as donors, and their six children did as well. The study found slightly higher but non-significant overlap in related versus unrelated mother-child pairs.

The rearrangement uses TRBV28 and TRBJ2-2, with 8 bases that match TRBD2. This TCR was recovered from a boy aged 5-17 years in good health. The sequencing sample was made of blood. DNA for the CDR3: TGTGCCAGCAGTTCCCCGGCCCCGGGAGGGTACACCGGGGAGCTGTTTTTT. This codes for CASSSPAPGGYTGELFF.